This is a list of T cell receptor beta chains from one sample in a study of control samples from healthy donors and cancer patients. Repertoires were generated with immunoSEQ multiplex PCR, while TCRdb's copy carries only in-frame clones and drops some. The sample has under 95,000 clones, about nine tenths seen once; the top ten hold around 0.92%. Sequenced material: blood. Every receptor here comes from a woman aged 25 to 39 in good health. The CDR3 runs from the conserved cysteine through the conserved F or W. A D gene is named only where the DNA matches it firmly. Size values are once, few and many counts, or a class for expanded clones, and some rows have none.

D gene | J gene | V gene | clone size | CDR3 protein | CDR3 DNA
- | TRBJ1-1 | TRBV27 | - | CASSPRVLNTEAFF | TGTGCCAGCAGTCCGAGGGTTTTGAACACTGAAGCTTTCTTT
TRBD1 | TRBJ2-7 | TRBV19 | - | CASRLRDRGGEQYF | TGTGCCAGTAGACTCCGGGACAGGGGCGGCGAGCAGTACTTC
- | TRBJ2-1 | TRBV13 | - | CASSYPLDRYNEQFF | TGTGCCAGCAGCTACCCCCTCGACAGATACAATGAGCAGTTCTTC
TRBD1 | TRBJ1-1 | TRBV13 | - | CATGTAMNTEAFF | TGTGCCACCGGGACAGCCATGAACACTGAAGCTTTCTTT
- | TRBJ2-1 | TRBV5-4 | - | CASSFGQVFRNEQFF | TGTGCCAGCAGCTTTGGCCAGGTCTTTCGGAATGAGCAGTTCTTC
- | TRBJ2-2 | TRBV5-5 | - | CASSLQGSAGELFF | TGTGCCAGCAGTCTACAAGGTAGTGCCGGGGAGCTGTTTTTT
TRBD2 | TRBJ2-1 | TRBV6-5 | - | CARLLGGNNEQFF | TGTGCCAGACTACTGGGGGGGAACAATGAGCAGTTCTTC
- | TRBJ1-5 | TRBV28 | - | CASSLSSGEGQPQHF | TGTGCCAGCAGTTTATCAAGCGGAGAAGGTCAGCCCCAGCATTTT
- | TRBJ2-5 | TRBV15 | once | CATSRVDRGQETQYF | TGTGCCACCAGCAGAGTTGATCGGGGGCAAGAGACCCAGTACTTC
- | TRBJ1-6 | TRBV2 | - | CATTRTENSPLHF | TGTGCCACCACCCGCACGGAAAATTCACCCCTCCACTTT
TRBD2 | TRBJ2-1 | TRBV5-6 | - | CASSFGLAGKGEQFF | TGTGCCAGCAGTTTCGGACTAGCGGGAAAGGGTGAGCAGTTCTTC
- | TRBJ1-1 | TRBV15 | - | CATSRDMRGWDTEAFF | TGTGCCACCAGCAGAGATATGAGGGGCTGGGACACTGAAGCTTTCTTT
- | TRBJ2-7 | TRBV27 | - | CASSSPTGFSEQYF | TGTGCCAGCAGTTCTCCGACAGGTTTCAGCGAGCAGTACTTC
- | TRBJ2-5 | TRBV5-1 | - | CASSLFGLQETQYF | TGCGCCAGCAGCTTGTTCGGACTCCAAGAGACCCAGTACTTC
TRBD2 | TRBJ2-7 | TRBV5-4 | - | CASSLDPAGGYEQYF | TGTGCCAGCAGCTTGGACCCAGCGGGAGGGTACGAGCAGTACTTC
TRBD1 | TRBJ1-2 | TRBV6-1 | - | CASSETGGGDGYTF | TGTGCCAGCAGTGAGACAGGGGGCGGCGATGGCTACACCTTC
- | TRBJ1-3 | TRBV7-9 | - | CASSLSISGNTIYF | TGTGCCAGCAGCTTATCCATCTCTGGAAACACCATATATTTT
- | TRBJ1-5 | TRBV4-2 | - | CASSQDNNQPQHF | TGTGCCAGCAGCCAAGATAACAATCAGCCCCAGCATTTT
- | TRBJ2-6 | TRBV5-1 | - | CASRIVGTGANVLTF | TGCGCCAGCAGAATAGTGGGGACTGGGGCCAACGTCCTGACTTTC
- | TRBJ1-2 | TRBV12-3/TRBV12-4 | - | CASSPAGSYGYTF | TGTGCCAGCAGCCCTGCTGGATCCTATGGCTACACCTTC
- | TRBJ1-4 | TRBV7-6 | - | CASSLNTAGKLFF | TGTGCCAGCAGCTTAAACACGGCCGGTAAACTGTTTTTT
TRBD1 | TRBJ1-2 | TRBV7-6 | few | CASSLALEGAGYGYTF | TGTGCCAGCAGCTTAGCGCTTGAGGGGGCTGGCTATGGCTACACCTTC
- | TRBJ2-2 | TRBV19 | - | CASRWGQGWNTGELFF | TGTGCCAGTAGATGGGGGCAGGGCTGGAACACCGGGGAGCTGTTTTTT
- | TRBJ1-5 | TRBV3-1/TRBV3-2 | once | CASSPEGLNQPQHF | TGTGCCAGCAGCCCGGAGGGTCTAAATCAGCCCCAGCATTTT
- | TRBJ2-5 | TRBV7-9 | - | CAGGRWETQYF | TGTGCTGGGGGGCGCTGGGAGACCCAGTACTTC
- | TRBJ1-3 | TRBV5-1 | - | CASSPTPDSSGNTIYF | TGCGCCAGCAGCCCCACCCCGGACAGCTCTGGAAACACCATATATTTT
- | TRBJ2-7 | TRBV9 | - | CASSVAPTDAYEQYF | TGTGCCAGCAGCGTAGCTCCGACAGACGCCTACGAGCAGTACTTC
- | TRBJ1-2 | TRBV18 | - | CASSKTEDGYTF | TGTGCCAGCTCAAAGACAGAAGATGGCTACACCTTC
TRBD1 | TRBJ1-1 | TRBV15 | few | CATSRPSPGQLMNTEAFF | TGTGCCACCAGCAGGCCCTCCCCGGGACAGTTGATGAACACTGAAGCTTTCTTT
- | TRBJ1-2 | TRBV28 | - | CASSFGTGPYGYTF | TGTGCCAGCAGCTTCGGGACGGGGCCGTATGGCTACACCTTC
TRBD1 | TRBJ2-7 | TRBV19 | - | CASSNRAGTGKLGQYF | TGTGCCAGTAGTAACAGAGCCGGGACAGGGAAGCTCGGGCAGTACTTC
- | TRBJ1-2 | TRBV29-1 | - | CSVEGTPYGYTF | TGCAGCGTTGAAGGGACACCCTATGGCTACACCTTC
- | TRBJ2-5 | TRBV27 | - | CASSWTARGTQYF | TGTGCCAGCAGCTGGACGGCACGAGGGACCCAGTACTTC
- | TRBJ1-2 | TRBV21-1 | - | CASRDLLTGLLYGYTF | TGTGCCAGCAGGGACCTGCTAACTGGGCTCCTATATGGCTACACCTTC
- | TRBJ2-3 | TRBV5-4 | - | CASSRAGASTDTQYF | TGTGCCAGCAGCCGCGCTGGGGCTAGCACAGATACGCAGTATTTT
- | TRBJ1-1 | TRBV2 | - | CASRDKNSLLMNTEAFF | TGTGCCAGCAGGGACAAGAACAGTCTACTAATGAACACTGAAGCTTTCTTT
- | TRBJ1-5 | TRBV27 | - | CASSLGQGNQPQHF | TGTGCCAGCAGTTTGGGCCAGGGGAATCAGCCCCAGCATTTT
- | TRBJ2-2 | TRBV6-5 | - | CASSSGLRGELFF | TGTGCCAGCAGTAGCGGACTGCGCGGGGAGCTGTTTTTT
- | TRBJ1-5 | TRBV28 | - | CASSPASWTGAGYQPQHF | TGTGCCAGCAGTCCCGCATCCTGGACCGGGGCGGGTTATCAGCCCCAGCATTTT
TRBD1 | TRBJ2-7 | TRBV2 | many | CASSDLRDSHEQYF | TGTGCCAGCAGTGATTTACGGGACAGCCACGAGCAGTACTTC
- | TRBJ2-3 | TRBV2 | - | CASRQARNTDTQYF | TGTGCCAGCAGACAGGCTCGAAACACAGATACGCAGTATTTT
- | TRBJ1-2 | TRBV3-1/TRBV3-2 | - | CASSATGEYGYTF | TGTGCCAGCAGCGCAACAGGTGAATATGGCTACACCTTC
- | TRBJ2-3 | TRBV7-2 | - | CASSLEASSTDTQYF | TGTGCCAGCAGCTTAGAAGCGAGTAGCACAGATACGCAGTATTTT
- | TRBJ1-4 | TRBV6-5 | - | CASSYPGSGLFF | TGTGCCAGCAGTTATCCAGGGTCCGGACTGTTTTTT
- | TRBJ1-5 | TRBV6-5 | - | CASMVGNQPQHF | TGTGCCAGCATGGTAGGCAATCAGCCCCAGCATTTT
- | TRBJ2-3 | TRBV29-1 | - | CSVDRLSGGSFEADTQYF | TGCAGCGTTGATCGTTTGTCTGGGGGATCGTTTGAGGCAGATACGCAGTATTTT